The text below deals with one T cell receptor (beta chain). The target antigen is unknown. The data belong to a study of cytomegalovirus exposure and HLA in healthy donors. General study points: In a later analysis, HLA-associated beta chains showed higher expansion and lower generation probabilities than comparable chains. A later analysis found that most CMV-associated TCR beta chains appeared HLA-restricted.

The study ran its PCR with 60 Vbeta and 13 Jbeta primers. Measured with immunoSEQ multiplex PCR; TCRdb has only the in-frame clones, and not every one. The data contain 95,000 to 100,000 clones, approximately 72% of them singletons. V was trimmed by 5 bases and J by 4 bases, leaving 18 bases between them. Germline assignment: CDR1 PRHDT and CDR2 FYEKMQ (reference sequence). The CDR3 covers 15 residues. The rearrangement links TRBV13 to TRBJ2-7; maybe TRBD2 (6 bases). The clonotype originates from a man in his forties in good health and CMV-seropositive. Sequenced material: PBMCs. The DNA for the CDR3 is TGTGCCAGCAGCGCCCTGGAGGGAGTAGTTTACGAGCAGTACTTC. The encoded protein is CASSALEGVVYEQYF.